This entry concerns a single T cell receptor (beta chain). The data were obtained in a study of tumour-infiltrating T cells in Burkitt lymphoma. Here immunoSEQ multiplex PCR was the method, and the copy in TCRdb shows in-frame clones only, minus some. The sample comprises about 16,000 clones, roughly 79% of which are singletons, and approximately 2.1% rests with the top ten. Sequencing input: tumor tissue. The source of this sequence is a human donor with diffuse large B-cell lymphoma.

The DNA for the CDR3 is TGTGCCAGTAGGCTACCGGGACAGGGGGCTGGCTACACCTTC. Translating it yields CASRLPGQGAGYTF. The chain has TRBV19 and TRBJ1-2; TRBD1 aligns across 12 bases. J lost 7 bases, V lost 6 bases, and 6 bases had no gene match. CDR1 is LNHDA and CDR2 is SQIVND in the germline V gene (reference sequence). The CDR3 totals 14 residues. Together with reference TRBV19 and TRBJ1-2, the CDR3 gives the full variable domain: DGGITQSPKYLFRKEGQNVTLSCEQNLNHDAMYWYRQDPGQGLRLIYYSQIVNDFQKGDIAEGYSVSREKKESFPLTVTSAQKNPTAFYLCASRLPGQGAGYTFGSGTRLTVV.